The 32 T cell receptor beta chains below come from one sample, sequenced in a study of T cells in Graves' hyperthyroidism and ophthalmopathy. Amplified TCR beta CDR3 regions derived from RNA transcripts. The HTBI primer set drove a first-round RT-PCR of the TCR CDR3. From the multiplex PCR reads, TCRdb called clonotypes with MiXCR, one entry per CDR3 protein. The sample includes some 740,000 distinct CDR3 sequences, about 15% of them seen just once. The sequenced material came from blood. The origin of the receptors is a young woman with Graves' hyperthyroidism.

The V call is TRBV12-3 or TRBV12-4, the J call TRBJ2-1, with a possible D match to TRBD2 (6 bases). V lost 7 bases to trimming and J lost 8 bases, with 15 bases between them. The CDR3 extends over 13 amino acids. The DNA of the CDR3 is TGTGCCAGCACTCCCTGGGGAGGCTATGAGCAGTTCTTC. Translation: CASTPWGGYEQFF.

This clonotype has at least ten counts. The chain has TRBV7-8 and TRBJ2-7, with TRBD1 matching 8 bases. V lost 2 bases, J lost 2 bases, and 5 bases stayed unmatched. CDR1 and CDR2 (germline): SGHVS, FQNEAQ. The CDR3 is 15 residues long. The CDR3 reads CASSLLQGGAYEQYF. CDR3 sequence (DNA): TGTGCCAGCAGCTTATTACAGGGGGGCGCCTACGAGCAGTACTTC.

This chain links TRBV4-1 with TRBJ1-2; 7 bases fit TRBD1. V gave up 10 bases and J gave up 8 bases; unmatched junction bases: 19. Germline lookup yields CDR1 MGHRA and CDR2 YSYEKL. This CDR3 has 15 residues. The CDR3 here is CATNNPPQGNKGYTF. As DNA, the CDR3 is TGCGCCACCAACAACCCCCCACAGGGGAACAAAGGCTACACCTTC.

As DNA, the CDR3 is TGTGCCAGCAGTCTCCGGACGAAGGAAACCTACGAGCAGTACTTC. Amino acid sequence: CASSLRTKETYEQYF. The chain has TRBV27 and TRBJ2-7, with unresolved D. Germline CDR1 reads MNHEY; CDR2 reads SMNVEV (reference sequence). Trimming cost V 5 bases and J 2 bases, with 16 bases left between them. The CDR3 consists of 15 residues.

This clonotype has ten or more counts. The chain recombines TRBV30 with TRBJ2-1; tentatively, D is TRBD2 (5 bases). Trimming shortened V by 1 base and J by 6 bases, and 16 bases separated the two germline ends. CDR1 and CDR2 from the germline V gene are GTSNPN and SVGIG (reference sequence). The CDR3 is made up of 15 amino acids. Here the CDR3 DNA reads TGTGCCTGGAGTGGTCTGGAAAAGCGGTCCAATGAGCAGTTCTTC. This encodes CAWSGLEKRSNEQFF.

This clonotype was seen many times. CDR3 sequence (DNA): TGTGCCAGCAGCCTGACTAGTCCCAATGAGCAGTTCTTC. This gives the protein CASSLTSPNEQFF. The V call is TRBV3-1, the J call TRBJ2-1; TRBD2 might be the D (6 bases). Germline assignment: CDR1 LGHDT and CDR2 YNNKEL (reference sequence). Trimming took 4 bases from V and 6 from J, leaving 10 bases between them. The length of the CDR3 is 13 residues.

This clonotype turned up a few times. This chain connects TRBV7-9 to TRBJ1-1; no clear D gene. V gave up 1 base and J gave up 11 bases, with 8 bases separating them. Germline CDR1 and CDR2: SEHNR and FQNEAQ (reference sequence). This CDR3 is 11 amino acids long. This chain's CDR3 is CASSLDWRAFF. CDR3 bases: TGTGCCAGCAGCTTAGATTGGCGGGCTTTCTTT.

The CDR3 here is CAAGSYGYTF. In nucleotides, the CDR3 is TGTGCCGCAGGGAGCTATGGCTACACCTTC. J is TRBJ1-2 and V is TRBV19, with D possibly TRBD1 on 5 matching bases. V was clipped by 11 bases and J by 4 bases, with 8 bases between them. CDR3 length: 10 amino acids. Germline V gives CDR1 LNHDA, CDR2 SQIVND (reference sequence). Looking up the rest from reference TRBV19 and TRBJ1-2 gives the full variable domain: DGGITQSPKYLFRKEGQNVTLSCEQNLNHDAMYWYRQDPGQGLRLIYYSQIVNDFQKGDIAEGYSVSREKKESFPLTVTSAQKNPTAFYLCAAGSYGYTFGSGTRLTVV.

This clonotype was counted at least ten times. The genes are TRBV20-1 and TRBJ2-7; 7 nucleotides agree with TRBD2. Germline trimming cut 5 bases from V and 1 base from J; bases unmatched to any gene: 11. The CDR3 runs 15 residues. The V gene's germline CDR1 is DFQATT and CDR2 SNEGSKA (reference sequence). CDR3 DNA sequence: TGCAGTGCTTCCGGTCCTAGCGGATGGTCCTACGAGCAGTACTTC. Translating gives CSASGPSGWSYEQYF.

The chain couples TRBV6-5 to TRBJ1-5; a possible D gene is TRBD1 (5 bases). Germline CDR1 is MNHEY and CDR2 is SVGAGI. Trimming shortened V by 4 bases and J by 11 bases, and 15 bases separated the two germline ends. CDR3 length equals 13 residues. The CDR3 loop reads CASSSPNGGAQHF. The CDR3 region has the DNA TGTGCCAGCAGTTCCCCCAACGGGGGGGCCCAGCATTTT.

This chain uses TRBV9 with TRBJ2-6, with 7 nucleotides matching TRBD2. J lost 0 bases, V lost 7 bases, and 10 bases had no gene match. The length of the CDR3 is 17 residues. Germline V lookup: CDR1 SGDLS, CDR2 YYNGEE. CDR3 protein: CASAVEGGDSGANVLTF. The CDR3, as DNA: TGTGCCAGCGCGGTCGAGGGAGGGGACTCTGGGGCCAACGTCCTGACTTTC.

The chain uses TRBV4-1 and TRBJ2-7, with TRBD1 identical over 10 bases. Germline V lookup: CDR1 MGHRA, CDR2 YSYEKL. The J segment lost 3 bases and the V segment lost 4 bases, leaving 3 bases of the junction unmatched. The CDR3 spans 14 residues. CDR3 protein: CASSPWDRGYEQYF. CDR3 nucleotide sequence: TGCGCCAGCAGCCCTTGGGACAGGGGCTACGAGCAGTACTTC.

This clonotype has more than one count but fewer than ten. V usage is TRBV10-2 and J usage is TRBJ1-1, with D possibly matching TRBD1 (5 bases). Germline V gives CDR1 WSHSY, CDR2 SAAADI. Trimming took off 2 bases at V and 5 bases at J, with 9 bases between the two ends. The CDR3 is 13 residues long. The DNA of the CDR3 is TGCGCCAGCAGTGAGCTGAGGGGTACTGAAGCTTTCTTT. It codes for CASSELRGTEAFF.

The chain combines TRBV2 with TRBJ2-7, with 7 bases lining up with TRBD1. J lost 7 bases, V lost 4 bases, and 7 bases had no gene match. Germline-derived CDR1 and CDR2 are SNHLY and FYNNEI. This CDR3 has 13 residues. As DNA, the CDR3 is TGTGCCAGCAGTGGGCAAAGGGGGCTGGAGCAGTACTTC. Protein: CASSGQRGLEQYF.

This clonotype was counted between two and nine times. V and J are TRBV20-1 and TRBJ1-2; D unclear. Germline V CDR1 and CDR2: DFQATT, SNEGSKA (reference sequence). Trimming stripped 3 bases from V and 4 bases from J, with 9 bases between. CDR3 length: 12 residues. CDR3 residues: CSASAVGYGYTF. The DNA for the CDR3 is TGCAGTGCTAGCGCGGTTGGCTATGGCTACACCTTC.

This clonotype was detected a few times. The J gene is TRBJ1-4, the V gene TRBV9; 7 nucleotides align to TRBD1. Germline assignment: CDR1 SGDLS and CDR2 YYNGEE. Losses at the gene ends were 3 bases for V and 4 bases for J; bases not matched to a gene: 6. This CDR3 contains 15 residues. The CDR3 here is CASSEGGGGNEKLFF. The CDR3 bases are TGTGCCAGCAGCGAAGGGGGCGGAGGTAATGAAAAACTGTTTTTT.

The gene calls are TRBV19 and TRBJ1-2; 8 bases align to TRBD1. The CDR3 consists of 13 residues. V lost 3 bases, J lost 8 bases, and 5 bases stayed unmatched. Germline V gives CDR1 LNHDA, CDR2 SQIVND (reference sequence). The CDR3, as DNA: TGTGCCAGTAGTATTCAGGGGGCAGTGGGCTACACCTTC. Translated, it gives CASSIQGAVGYTF.

This clonotype was observed at least ten times. This chain links TRBV12-3 or TRBV12-4 with TRBJ1-1, with 7 bases that match TRBD1. The CDR3 has 13 amino acids. V shed 7 bases, J shed 7 bases, and the junction held 9 bases outside the gene matches. CDR3 residues: CASNPGTAFEAFF. CDR3 bases: TGTGCCAGCAATCCTGGGACAGCCTTTGAAGCTTTCTTT.

This clonotype was recorded at least ten times. The CDR3 nucleotides read TGTGCCAGCATGGGCAGGGCCTATGGCTACACCTTC. As protein: CASMGRAYGYTF. The rearrangement uses TRBV6-1 and TRBJ1-2, with D possibly TRBD1 on 5 matching bases. Germline values: CDR1 MNHNS, CDR2 SASEGT. The CDR3 runs 12 residues. Deletions cut 7 bases from V and 4 bases from J, with 10 bases between.

This clonotype was found a few times. The chain has TRBV28 and TRBJ2-7, with TRBD1 matching over 10 bases. Germline V gives CDR1 MDHEN, CDR2 SYDVKM. Unmatched junction bases numbered 7, after V lost 2 bases and J lost 6 bases. This CDR3 contains 15 residues. DNA for the CDR3: TGTGCCAGCAGTTTAGTCGAGACAGGGGGCGCCGAGCAGTACTTC. It is translated as CASSLVETGGAEQYF.

This clonotype was seen at least ten times. The gene calls are TRBV28 and TRBJ2-7, with 7 bases lining up with TRBD2. The V gene's germline CDR1 is MDHEN and CDR2 SYDVKM. The CDR3 contains 17 residues. J lost 2 bases, V lost 6 bases, and 16 bases had no gene match. The CDR3 region is CASSTPFGLAATYEQYF. In DNA, the CDR3 is TGTGCCAGCAGCACTCCTTTCGGGCTAGCGGCTACCTACGAGCAGTACTTC.

At least ten counts were recorded for this clonotype. This chain links TRBV2 with TRBJ2-1; TRBD1 matches 7 bases. In germline, CDR1 is SNHLY, CDR2 FYNNEI. CDR3 length: 14 residues. V was clipped by 5 bases and J by 9 bases; unmatched bases: 10. CDR3 sequence (DNA): TGTGCCAGCAGTCCGGACAGGAGTTGGGGTGAGCAGTTCTTC. It translates to CASSPDRSWGEQFF.

This clonotype appeared many times. This chain connects TRBV2 to TRBJ2-7, with unresolved D. The CDR3 has 12 amino acids. Between the trimmed V and J ends, which lost 3 bases and 6 bases, there was a span of 9 bases. Per the germline V gene, CDR1 is SNHLY and CDR2 is FYNNEI. The CDR3 bases are TGTGCCAGCAGTGATGTTAGGGCCGAGCAGTACTTC. Translation gives CASSDVRAEQYF.

This clonotype was detected many times. The chain joins TRBV4-1 to TRBJ1-1, with D uncertain. Between the trimmed V and J ends, which lost 4 bases and 3 bases, there was a span of 12 bases. Germline CDR1 and CDR2: MGHRA and YSYEKL. The CDR3 contains 14 residues. The DNA of the CDR3 is TGCGCCAGCAGCCCCTTCGGAGGAGACACTGAAGCTTTCTTT. Its translation is CASSPFGGDTEAFF.

The sample holds many counts of this clonotype. The chain uses TRBV7-2 and TRBJ1-5, with 8 bases aligning to TRBD1. This CDR3 is built from 12 residues. V lost 5 bases to trimming and J lost 7 bases; unmatched junction nucleotides: 1. Per germline, CDR1 SGHTA and CDR2 FQGNSA. CDR3 bases: TGTGCCAGCAGCGACAGGGGACAGCCCCAGCATTTT. This sequence encodes CASSDRGQPQHF. The full variable domain, completed using reference TRBV7-2 and TRBJ1-5, is GAGVSQSPSNKVTEKGKDVELRCDPISGHTALYWYRQSLGQGLEFLIYFQGNSAPDKSGLPSDRFSAERTGGSVSTLTIQRTQQEDSAVYLCASSDRGQPQHFGDGTRLSIL.

This clonotype was found many times. V and J are TRBV20-1 and TRBJ2-7; the match to TRBD2 covers 8 bases. The CDR3 is made up of 20 amino acids. Germline trimming cut 0 bases from V and 1 base from J; bases unmatched to any gene: 20. CDR1 and CDR2 (germline): DFQATT, SNEGSKA (reference sequence). CDR3 amino acids: CSARDGSPTSRSGTSYEQYF. CDR3 sequence (DNA): TGCAGTGCTAGAGATGGTTCACCGACGTCCCGTAGCGGGACTTCCTACGAGCAGTACTTC.

The chain joins TRBV9 to TRBJ1-2; 8 bases map to TRBD1. Germline V gives CDR1 SGDLS, CDR2 YYNGEE. V shed 0 bases and J 4 bases; nucleotides not matched to a gene: 5. This CDR3 is built from 15 residues. CDR3 bases: TGTGCCAGCAGCGTAGGGGGGACAGGAGCCTATGGCTACACCTTC. Translated, it gives CASSVGGTGAYGYTF.

The chain recombines TRBV6-2 or TRBV6-3 with TRBJ2-1, with 14 nucleotides matching TRBD2. Matching the DNA end better, TRBJ2-7 makes the J call doubtful. The germline V gene encodes CDR1 MNHEY and CDR2 SVGEGT. There are 16 residues in the CDR3. The CDR3 sequence is CASSYSGTSGSNEQYF. CDR3 DNA sequence: TGTGCCAGCAGTTACTCAGGGACTAGCGGGAGCAATGAGCAGTACTTC.

Ten or more counts support this clonotype. The rearrangement joins TRBV7-2 to TRBJ2-3; no reliable D call. Germline V lookup: CDR1 SGHTA, CDR2 FQGNSA. V shed 5 bases and J shed 3 bases, with 9 bases lying between them. The CDR3 length is 13 residues. The CDR3, as DNA: TGTGCCAGCAGCCCTAGGTGGACAGATACGCAGTATTTT. Encoded protein: CASSPRWTDTQYF.

The chain uses TRBV30 and TRBJ2-1; either TRBD1 or TRBD2 may supply D (5 bases each). In germline, CDR1 is GTSNPN, CDR2 SVGIG (reference sequence). The CDR3 runs to 17 residues. Trimming removed 2 bases from V and 6 bases from J, with 23 bases in between. The CDR3, as DNA: TGTGCCTGGAGTTTAAACCGGGACCCCCCCGAACTCAATGAGCAGTTCTTC. Amino acid sequence: CAWSLNRDPPELNEQFF.

This clonotype was detected only a few times. This chain joins TRBV7-2 and TRBJ2-7, with D maybe TRBD2 (6 bases). Germline-derived CDR1 and CDR2 are SGHTA and FQGNSA. V was shortened by 1 base and J by 3 bases, with 13 bases between the two germline ends. The CDR3 consists of 15 residues. The DNA for the CDR3 is TGTGCCAGCAGCTTAGGGTATTCGGGACTCTACGAGCAGTACTTC. This encodes CASSLGYSGLYEQYF.

This clonotype occurred many times. The rearrangement links TRBV6-2 or TRBV6-3 to TRBJ2-2; D is unresolved. V was cut by 0 bases and J by 1 base, with 3 bases left in between. There are 14 residues in the CDR3. From germline, CDR1 is MNHEY and CDR2 SVGEGT. The CDR3 DNA sequence: TGTGCCAGCAGTTACTCGTTGAACACCGGGGAGCTGTTTTTT. Translated, it gives CASSYSLNTGELFF.